Described below is a single TCR beta chain sequence and its context. The germline gives CDR1 SGHAT, CDR2 FQNNGV. The V segment lost 1 base and the J segment 1 base; nucleotides outside the gene matches: 6. The CDR3 contains 18 residues. TCRdb reanalysed the 5' RACE reads using MiXCR and keeps one entry per CDR3 protein. The profile shows more than 200,000 distinct CDR3 sequences, about 14% of them singletons. The data were obtained in a study of identical twins. V usage is TRBV11-2 and J usage is TRBJ2-6, with 8 bases fitting TRBD1. The clonotype comes from a woman in her late teens or twenties in good health. Sequenced: memory (CD45RO+) T cells sorted from blood. Here the CDR3 reads CASSLGGRGRSGANVLTF. DNA of the CDR3: TGTGCCAGCAGCTTAGGAGGCAGGGGGCGTTCTGGGGCCAACGTCCTGACTTTC.